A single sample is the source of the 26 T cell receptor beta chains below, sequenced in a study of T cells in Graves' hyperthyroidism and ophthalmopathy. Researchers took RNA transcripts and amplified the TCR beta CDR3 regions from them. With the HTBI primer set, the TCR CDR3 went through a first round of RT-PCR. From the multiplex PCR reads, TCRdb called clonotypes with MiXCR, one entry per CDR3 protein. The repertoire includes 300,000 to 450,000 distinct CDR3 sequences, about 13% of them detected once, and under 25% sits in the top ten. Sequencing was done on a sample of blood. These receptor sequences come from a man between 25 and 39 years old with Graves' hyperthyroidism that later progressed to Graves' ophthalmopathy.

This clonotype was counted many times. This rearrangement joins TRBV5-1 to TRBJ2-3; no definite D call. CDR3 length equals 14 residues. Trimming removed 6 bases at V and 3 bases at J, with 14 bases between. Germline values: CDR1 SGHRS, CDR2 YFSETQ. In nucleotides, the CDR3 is TGCGCCAGCAATTGGCAGCATTCAACAGATACGCAGTATTTT. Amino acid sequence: CASNWQHSTDTQYF.

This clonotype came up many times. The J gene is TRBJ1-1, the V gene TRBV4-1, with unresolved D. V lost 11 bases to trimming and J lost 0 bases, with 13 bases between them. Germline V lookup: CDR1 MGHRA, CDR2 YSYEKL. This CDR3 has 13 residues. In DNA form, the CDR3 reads TGCGCCGCCCGCGGAATCATGAACACTGAAGCTTTCTTT. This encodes CAARGIMNTEAFF.

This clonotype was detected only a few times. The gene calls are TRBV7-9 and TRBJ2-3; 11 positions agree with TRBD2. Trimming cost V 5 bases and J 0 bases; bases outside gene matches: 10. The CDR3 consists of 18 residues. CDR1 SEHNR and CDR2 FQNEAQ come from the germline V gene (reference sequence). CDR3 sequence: CASSEVKLAGASTDTQYF. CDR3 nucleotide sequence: TGTGCCAGCAGCGAGGTGAAACTAGCGGGGGCTAGCACAGATACGCAGTATTTT.

CDR3: CSAPLPMSYNEQFF. The CDR3 DNA reads TGCAGTGCCCCCCTACCCATGTCCTACAATGAGCAGTTCTTC. The rearrangement uses TRBV20-1 and TRBJ2-1, with D uncertain. Germline CDR1 DFQATT, CDR2 SNEGSKA (reference sequence). The V gene lost 6 bases and the J gene lost 1 base, with 13 bases spanning the gap. CDR3 length: 14 amino acids.

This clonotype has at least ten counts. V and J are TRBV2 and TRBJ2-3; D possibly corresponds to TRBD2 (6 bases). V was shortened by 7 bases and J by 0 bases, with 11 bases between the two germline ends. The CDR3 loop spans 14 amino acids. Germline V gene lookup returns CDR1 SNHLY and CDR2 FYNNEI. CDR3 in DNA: TGTGCCAGCACCAAAGGGACTAGCACAGATACGCAGTATTTT. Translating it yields CASTKGTSTDTQYF.

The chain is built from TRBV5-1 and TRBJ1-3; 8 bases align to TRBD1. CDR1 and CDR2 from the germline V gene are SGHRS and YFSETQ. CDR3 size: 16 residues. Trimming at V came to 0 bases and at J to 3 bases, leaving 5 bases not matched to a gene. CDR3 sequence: CASSLAGTGRGNTIYF. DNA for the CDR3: TGCGCCAGCAGCTTGGCCGGGACAGGTCGTGGAAACACCATATATTTT.

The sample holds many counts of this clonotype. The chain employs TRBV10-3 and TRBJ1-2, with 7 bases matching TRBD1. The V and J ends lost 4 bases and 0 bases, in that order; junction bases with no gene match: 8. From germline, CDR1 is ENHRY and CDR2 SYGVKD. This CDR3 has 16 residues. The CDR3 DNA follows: TGTGCCATCAGTGTTCCAACAGGGGAAACTAACTATGGCTACACCTTC. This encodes CAISVPTGETNYGYTF.

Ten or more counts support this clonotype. As DNA, the CDR3 is TGTGCCAGCAGCTACGACGATTCACCCCTCCACTTT. Translated, it gives CASSYDDSPLHF. V is TRBV7-9 and J is TRBJ1-6; D is ambiguous. Trimming took off 4 bases at V and 8 bases at J, with 6 bases between the two ends. The CDR3 is 12 residues long. From germline, CDR1 is SEHNR and CDR2 FQNEAQ (reference sequence).

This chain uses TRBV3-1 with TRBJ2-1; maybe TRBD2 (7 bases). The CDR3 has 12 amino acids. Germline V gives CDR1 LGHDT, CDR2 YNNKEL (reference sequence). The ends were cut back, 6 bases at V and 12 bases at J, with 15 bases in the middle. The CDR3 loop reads CASSRGGGGQFF. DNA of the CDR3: TGTGCCAGCAGTCGTGGAGGGGGGGGGCAGTTCTTC.

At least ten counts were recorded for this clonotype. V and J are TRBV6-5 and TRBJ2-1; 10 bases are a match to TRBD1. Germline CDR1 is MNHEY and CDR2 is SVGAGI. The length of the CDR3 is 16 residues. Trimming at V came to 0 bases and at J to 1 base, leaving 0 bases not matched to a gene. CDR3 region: CASSYSDRGSYNEQFF. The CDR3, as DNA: TGTGCCAGCAGTTACTCGGACAGGGGGTCCTACAATGAGCAGTTCTTC.

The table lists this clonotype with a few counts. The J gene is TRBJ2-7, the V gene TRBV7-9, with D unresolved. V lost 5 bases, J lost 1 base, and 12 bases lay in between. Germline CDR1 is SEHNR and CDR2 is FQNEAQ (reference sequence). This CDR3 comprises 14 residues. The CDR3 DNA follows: TGTGCCAGCAGCCCCAGGATTGGGTCCTACGAGCAGTACTTC. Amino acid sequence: CASSPRIGSYEQYF.

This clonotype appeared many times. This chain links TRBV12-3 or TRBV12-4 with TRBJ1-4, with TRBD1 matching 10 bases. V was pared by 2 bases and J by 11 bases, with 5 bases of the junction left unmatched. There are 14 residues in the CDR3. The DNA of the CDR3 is TGTGCCAGCAGTTTACTGGACAGGGGGGACAAACTGTTTTTT. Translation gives CASSLLDRGDKLFF.

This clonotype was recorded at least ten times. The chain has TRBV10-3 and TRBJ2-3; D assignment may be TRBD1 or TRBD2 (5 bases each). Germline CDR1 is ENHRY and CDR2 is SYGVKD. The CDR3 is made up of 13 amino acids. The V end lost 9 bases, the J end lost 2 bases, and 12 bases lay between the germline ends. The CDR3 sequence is CAMGEELTDTQYF. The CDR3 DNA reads TGTGCCATGGGGGAAGAACTCACAGATACGCAGTATTTT.

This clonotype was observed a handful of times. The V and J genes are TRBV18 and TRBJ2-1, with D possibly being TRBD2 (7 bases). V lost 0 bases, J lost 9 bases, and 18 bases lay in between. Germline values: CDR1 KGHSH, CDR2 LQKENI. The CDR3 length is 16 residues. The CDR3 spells CASSPPSGGPLSEQFF. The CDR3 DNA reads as TGTGCCAGCTCACCACCTTCGGGGGGCCCCTTATCTGAGCAGTTCTTC.

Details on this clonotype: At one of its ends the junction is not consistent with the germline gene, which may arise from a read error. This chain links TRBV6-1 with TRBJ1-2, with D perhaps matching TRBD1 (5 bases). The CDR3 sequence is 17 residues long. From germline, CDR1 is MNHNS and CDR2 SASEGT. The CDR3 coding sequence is TGTGCCAGCAGTGAAGATTTGGGGGGACGTACAAACTATGGCTACGCCTTC. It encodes CASSEDLGGRTNYGYAF.

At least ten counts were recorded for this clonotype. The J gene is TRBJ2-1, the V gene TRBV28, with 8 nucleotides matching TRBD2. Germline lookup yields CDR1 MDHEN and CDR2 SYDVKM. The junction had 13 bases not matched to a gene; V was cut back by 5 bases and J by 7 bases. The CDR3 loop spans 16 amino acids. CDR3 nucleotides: TGTGCCAGCAGTCAAAACCCGGGACTAGTTGATAATGAGCAGTTCTTC. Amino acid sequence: CASSQNPGLVDNEQFF.

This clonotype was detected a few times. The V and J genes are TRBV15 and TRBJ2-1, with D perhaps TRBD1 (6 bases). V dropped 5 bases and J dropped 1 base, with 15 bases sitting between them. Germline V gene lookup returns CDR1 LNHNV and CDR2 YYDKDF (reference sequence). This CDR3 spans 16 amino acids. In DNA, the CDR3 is TGTGCCACCAGCCCGGAGCGGACAGAATCCTACAATGAGCAGTTCTTC. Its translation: CATSPERTESYNEQFF. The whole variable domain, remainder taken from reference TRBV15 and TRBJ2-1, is DAMVIQNPRYQVTQFGKPVTLSCSQTLNHNVMYWYQQKSSQAPKLLFHYYDKDFNNEADTPDNFQSRRPNTSFCFLDIRSPGLGDTAMYLCATSPERTESYNEQFFGPGTRLTVL.

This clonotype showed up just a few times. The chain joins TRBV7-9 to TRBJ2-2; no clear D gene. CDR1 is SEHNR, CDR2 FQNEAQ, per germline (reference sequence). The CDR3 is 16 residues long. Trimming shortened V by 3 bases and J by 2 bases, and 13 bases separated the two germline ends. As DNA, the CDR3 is TGTGCCAGCAGCTTGAACCCCCCGACCAACACCGGGGAGCTGTTTTTT. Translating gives CASSLNPPTNTGELFF. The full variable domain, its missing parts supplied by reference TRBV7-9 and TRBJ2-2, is DTGVSQNPRHKITKRGQNVTFRCDPISEHNRLYWYRQTLGQGPEFLTYFQNEAQLEKSRLLSDRFSAERPKGSFSTLEIQRTEQGDSAMYLCASSLNPPTNTGELFFGEGSRLTVL.

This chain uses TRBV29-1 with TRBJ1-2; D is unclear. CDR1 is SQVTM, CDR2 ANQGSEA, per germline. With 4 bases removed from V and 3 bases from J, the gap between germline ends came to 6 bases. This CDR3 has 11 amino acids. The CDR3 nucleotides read TGCAGCGTTGTGGAGGACTATGGCTACACCTTC. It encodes CSVVEDYGYTF.

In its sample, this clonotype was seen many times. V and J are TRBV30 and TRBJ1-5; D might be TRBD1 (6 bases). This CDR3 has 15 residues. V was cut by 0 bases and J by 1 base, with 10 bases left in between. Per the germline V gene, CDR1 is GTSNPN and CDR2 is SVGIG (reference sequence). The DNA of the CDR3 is TGTGCCTGGAGTGTACGTGGGGGCAGCAATCAGCCCCAGCATTTT. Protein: CAWSVRGGSNQPQHF.

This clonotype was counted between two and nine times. The CDR3: CASSYRDRAHEQYF. For the CDR3, the DNA is TGTGCCAGCAGTTACAGGGACAGGGCCCACGAGCAGTACTTC. The chain links TRBV6-6 to TRBJ2-7, with 9 bases that match TRBD1. V dropped 2 bases and J dropped 5; count of bases not matched to a gene: 4. The CDR3 contains 14 residues. Germline values: CDR1 MNHNY, CDR2 SVGAGI (reference sequence).

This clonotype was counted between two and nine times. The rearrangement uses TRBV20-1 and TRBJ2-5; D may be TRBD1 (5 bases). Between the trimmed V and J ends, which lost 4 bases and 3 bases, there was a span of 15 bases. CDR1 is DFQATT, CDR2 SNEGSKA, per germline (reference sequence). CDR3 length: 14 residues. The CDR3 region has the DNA TGCAGTGCTACCTGGCCCTTAGGGGAAGAGACCCAGTACTTC. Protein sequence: CSATWPLGEETQYF.

The CDR3 loop reads CASSMASGTGYGYTF. The CDR3 DNA is TGTGCCAGTAGTATGGCCTCCGGGACAGGGTATGGCTACACCTTC. This rearrangement joins TRBV19 to TRBJ1-2; TRBD1 agrees at 9 bases. The CDR3 contains 15 residues. Germline V gene lookup returns CDR1 LNHDA and CDR2 SQIVND (reference sequence). V was pared by 3 bases and J by 5 bases, with 7 bases of the junction left unmatched.

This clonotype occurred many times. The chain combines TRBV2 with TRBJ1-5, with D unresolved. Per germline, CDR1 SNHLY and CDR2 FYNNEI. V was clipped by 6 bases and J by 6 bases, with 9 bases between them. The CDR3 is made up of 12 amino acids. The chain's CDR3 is CASSSYGQPQHF. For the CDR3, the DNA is TGTGCCAGCAGCTCTTATGGTCAGCCCCAGCATTTT.

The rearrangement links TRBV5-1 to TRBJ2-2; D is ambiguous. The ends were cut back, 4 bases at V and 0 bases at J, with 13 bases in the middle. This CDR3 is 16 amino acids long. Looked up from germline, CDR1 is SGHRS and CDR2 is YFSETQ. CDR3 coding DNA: TGCGCCAGCAGCGCCCCTTTCCCCGCGAACACCGGGGAGCTGTTTTTT. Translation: CASSAPFPANTGELFF.

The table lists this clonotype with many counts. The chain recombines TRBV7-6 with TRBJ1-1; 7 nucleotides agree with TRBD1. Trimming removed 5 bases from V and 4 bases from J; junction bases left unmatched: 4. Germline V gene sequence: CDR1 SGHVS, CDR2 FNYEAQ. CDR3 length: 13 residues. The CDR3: CASSLTGSTEAFF. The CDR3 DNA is TGTGCCAGCAGCCTGACAGGGTCCACTGAAGCTTTCTTT.